These 22 T cell receptor beta chains came from one sample sequenced in a study of blood T cells in healthy people across ages (dated by TCRdb to between 2015 and 2017). Libraries were constructed by 5' RACE. The sequencing machine was an Illumina HiSeq 2500. A second PCR of about 6 to 12 cycles was run with a J-beta primer mix and a sample-barcoded 5' primer. TCRdb passed the public sequencing reads through fastp at Q25 and MiXCR, retaining productive beta sequences. Merged by CDR3 protein, the rows form single entries marked with the most common genes and DNA. Within this sample are 650,000 to 1,000,000 distinct CDR3 sequences, with about 36% of them counted one time only. 10% to 15% of the sample comes from the top ten. Sequenced input: blood. The receptor set was obtained from a young man in good health.

The chain joins TRBV24-1 to TRBJ2-3; 7 bases are a match to TRBD1. This CDR3 is 15 amino acids long. Germline lookup yields CDR1 KGHDR and CDR2 SFDVKD. The junction had 6 bases not matched to a gene; V was cut back by 4 bases and J by 3 bases. CDR3 sequence reads: CATSDRTGLTDTQYF. The CDR3 DNA reads as TGTGCCACCAGTGACCGGACAGGTTTGACAGATACGCAGTATTTT.

V is TRBV12-3 or TRBV12-4 and J is TRBJ1-1; D is unclear. V was clipped by 4 bases and J by 0 bases, with 9 bases between them. CDR3 length: 14 residues. Here the CDR3 reads CASSSDYLNTEAFF. CDR3 coding DNA: TGTGCCAGCAGTTCGGACTACTTGAACACTGAAGCTTTCTTT.

The rearrangement uses TRBV2 and TRBJ1-1; D not resolved. The CDR3 has 12 residues. CDR1 is SNHLY and CDR2 is FYNNEI in the germline V gene. V lost 6 bases to trimming and J lost 7 bases, with 12 bases between them. The CDR3 DNA reads as TGTGCCAGCAGACCGGACGGAGGTGAAGCTTTCTTT. As protein: CASRPDGGEAFF.

This clonotype occurred many times. J is TRBJ2-3 and V is TRBV20-1; D remains ambiguous. The length of the CDR3 is 14 residues. The ends were cut back, 1 base at V and 0 bases at J, with 8 bases in the middle. Per the germline V gene, CDR1 is DFQATT and CDR2 is SNEGSKA (reference sequence). As DNA, the CDR3 is TGCAGTGCTAGAGTTGCGTCGAGCACAGATACGCAGTATTTT. Translated, it gives CSARVASSTDTQYF.

In this sample, this clonotype turned up a few times. The chain couples TRBV7-9 to TRBJ1-1; D remains unclear. The V gene's germline CDR1 is SEHNR and CDR2 FQNEAQ (reference sequence). The CDR3 loop spans 17 amino acids. The V end was cut by 1 base, the J end by 4 bases, with 19 bases between. CDR3: CASSLEGGRLSGTEAFF. CDR3 nucleotides: TGTGCCAGCAGCTTAGAGGGAGGGCGGTTAAGTGGCACTGAAGCTTTCTTT.

CDR3 sequence (DNA): TGCGCCAGCAGCCAAAGAGGTACAGTGGGTGAGCAGTACTTC. The encoded protein is CASSQRGTVGEQYF. This chain uses TRBV4-3 with TRBJ2-5; no definite D call. Trimming stripped 2 bases from V and 11 bases from J, with 18 bases between. The germline V gene encodes CDR1 LGHNA and CDR2 YSLEER. The CDR3 extends over 14 amino acids.

This clonotype occurred a few times. This chain uses TRBV5-1 with TRBJ1-2, with D hard to call. The CDR3 spans 12 residues. Germline V CDR1 and CDR2: SGHRS, YFSETQ. Trimming cost V 1 base and J 8 bases, with 9 bases left between them. This chain's CDR3 is CASSLSQDGYTF. DNA for the CDR3: TGCGCCAGCAGCTTGAGTCAGGACGGCTACACCTTC.

This clonotype turned up a few times. The chain links TRBV18 to TRBJ2-4, with D possibly being TRBD1 (5 bases). V lost 3 bases to trimming and J lost 0 bases, with 18 bases between them. This CDR3 contains 18 residues. Germline values: CDR1 KGHSH, CDR2 LQKENI. In DNA form, the CDR3 reads TGTGCCAGCTCACCGTTCCCGACAGAAGATATAGCCAAAAACATTCAGTACTTC. This translates into CASSPFPTEDIAKNIQYF.

The chain joins TRBV6-6 to TRBJ1-5; D uncertain. This CDR3 contains 14 residues. Germline V gene lookup returns CDR1 MNHNY and CDR2 SVGAGI (reference sequence). V was cut by 6 bases and J by 2 bases, with 11 bases left in between. CDR3 nucleotides: TGTGCCAGCAGAAACGCCGGCGGCAATCAGCCCCAGCATTTT. This translates into CASRNAGGNQPQHF.

This chain's CDR3 is CASSQPGTLRETQYF. Written as DNA, the CDR3 is TGTGCCAGCAGCCAACCCGGGACTCTTCGGGAGACCCAGTACTTC. This rearrangement joins TRBV3-1 to TRBJ2-7; tentatively, D is TRBD2 (6 bases). The tail of the sequence fits TRBJ2-5 better, so the J call may be wrong. There are 15 residues in the CDR3. The germline V gene has CDR1 LGHDT and CDR2 YNNKEL (reference sequence).

The chain employs TRBV30 and TRBJ1-1, with a tentative D call TRBD1 (5 bases). V was pared by 0 bases and J by 10 bases, with 24 bases between. There are 16 residues in the CDR3. CDR1 is GTSNPN, CDR2 SVGIG, per germline (reference sequence). The CDR3 is CAWSVDPGRISYGAFF. CDR3 sequence (DNA): TGTGCCTGGAGTGTAGATCCGGGACGGATCTCTTACGGAGCTTTCTTT.

Comment on this clonotype: Being one base from a much bigger clone, this may be a read error. The chain recombines TRBV9 with TRBJ2-3; D remains ambiguous. The CDR3 has 17 residues. CDR1 is SGDLS, CDR2 YYNGEE, per germline. V lost 2 bases, J lost 0 bases, and 16 bases lay in between. CDR3 sequence reads: CASSVSVTPSSTDTQYF. CDR3 coding DNA: TGTGCCAGCAGCGTGAGTGTGACACCTTCTAGCACAGATACGCAGTATTTT. Together with reference TRBV9 and TRBJ2-3, the CDR3 gives the full variable domain: DSGVTQTPKHLITATGQRVTLRCSPRSGDLSVYWYQQSLDQGLQFLIQYYNGEERAKGNILERFSAQQFPDLHSELNLSSLELGDSALYFCASSVSVTPSSTDTQYFGPGTRLTVL.

The rearrangement joins TRBV2 to TRBJ2-2, with D possibly matching TRBD2 (5 bases). Germline assignment: CDR1 SNHLY and CDR2 FYNNEI. The CDR3 covers 13 residues. Trimming stripped 4 bases from V and 4 bases from J, with 7 bases between. CDR3 in DNA: TGTGCCAGCAGTGCGAGCGGCACCGGGGAGCTGTTTTTT. Its translation is CASSASGTGELFF.

The chain employs TRBV6-2 or TRBV6-3 and TRBJ2-1; 7 bases match TRBD1. Germline values: CDR1 MNHEY, CDR2 SVGEGT. This CDR3 comprises 14 residues. Trimming took 6 bases from V and 3 from J; bases not matched to a gene: 5. CDR3 nucleotide sequence: TGTGCCAGCAGCCGCGGACAGGACTACAATGAGCAGTTCTTC. The encoded protein is CASSRGQDYNEQFF.

In regard to this clonotype: This may come from a read error, since a much larger clone is one base off. The chain combines TRBV9 with TRBJ2-5; D tentatively fits TRBD1 or TRBD2 (5 bases each). V dropped 4 bases and J dropped 11 bases, with 24 bases sitting between them. CDR1 and CDR2 (germline): SGDLS, YYNGEE. This CDR3 is built from 15 residues. The CDR3 protein is CASSPHGDGYNEQYF. As DNA, the CDR3 is TGTGCCAGCAGCCCCCATGGGGACGGTTACAATGAGCAGTACTTC.

CDR3 in amino acids: CASTRDRERTEAFF. The CDR3 DNA reads TGTGCCAGCACCCGGGACAGGGAGAGGACTGAAGCTTTCTTT. The chain couples TRBV28 to TRBJ1-1, with TRBD1 matching 9 bases. CDR1 and CDR2 (germline): MDHEN, SYDVKM. The CDR3 extends over 14 amino acids. V trimming: 7 bases; J trimming: 5 bases; junction bases outside the gene matches: 8.

V usage is TRBV24-1 and J usage is TRBJ2-3; D perhaps matches TRBD2 (7 bases). Germline assignment: CDR1 KGHDR and CDR2 SFDVKD. CDR3 size: 16 residues. Trimming removed 3 bases from V and 1 base from J, with 13 bases in between. CDR3 loop: CATSDARGAGTDTQYF. DNA of the CDR3: TGTGCCACCAGTGATGCACGGGGGGCGGGCACAGATACGCAGTATTTT.

With regard to this clonotype: This sequence may be a read error, since a much larger clone differs from it by one base. The gene calls are TRBV4-1 and TRBJ2-5; D unclear. The end of the DNA aligns better with TRBJ2-1, so the J call may be wrong. Per the germline V gene, CDR1 is MGHRA and CDR2 is YSYEKL. The CDR3 runs to 13 residues. The CDR3 here is CASSPFSSETQFF. CDR3 DNA sequence: TGCGCCAGCAGCCCCTTTTCTTCAGAGACCCAGTTCTTC.

This clonotype was detected a few times. The V and J genes are TRBV7-9 and TRBJ2-7, with a weak D call TRBD2 (5 bases). This CDR3 has 14 amino acids. Germline CDR1 is SEHNR and CDR2 is FQNEAQ (reference sequence). Trimming took off 5 bases at V and 3 bases at J, with 14 bases between the two ends. The CDR3 DNA reads TGTGCCAGCAGCGCCCCGGGGTTGGGCTACGAGCAGTACTTC. Translated, it gives CASSAPGLGYEQYF.

The chain is built from TRBV12-3 or TRBV12-4 and TRBJ1-1; D possibly corresponds to TRBD1 (5 bases). V was clipped by 4 bases and J by 11 bases, with 17 bases between them. CDR3 length equals 13 residues. The CDR3 loop reads CASSSGTAFQAFF. CDR3 nucleotides: TGTGCCAGCAGTTCCGGGACGGCATTTCAGGCTTTCTTT.

This chain connects TRBV2 to TRBJ2-7; unclear D gene. The J call may be mistaken, given a closer DNA end match to TRBJ2-5. CDR1 and CDR2 (germline): SNHLY, FYNNEI. This CDR3 comprises 13 residues. The CDR3 nucleotides are TGTGCCAGCGGTGGGCCCATGCGGGAGACCCAGTACTTC. Amino acids: CASGGPMRETQYF.

In this sample, this clonotype turned up a few times. The V and J genes are TRBV11-2 and TRBJ2-5, with D possibly matching TRBD2 (7 bases). Trimming removed 5 bases from V and 3 bases from J, with 16 bases in between. Germline assignment: CDR1 SGHAT and CDR2 FQNNGV. This CDR3 contains 15 residues. DNA for the CDR3: TGTGCCAGCAGCCTGGGGGGGGGGCGTGAAGAGACCCAGTACTTC. Protein: CASSLGGGREETQYF. Full variable domain (rest looked up from reference TRBV11-2 and TRBJ2-5): EAGVAQSPRYKIIEKRQSVAFWCNPISGHATLYWYQQILGQGPKLLIQFQNNGVVDDSQLPKDRFSAERLKGVDSTLKIQPAKLEDSAVYLCASSLGGGREETQYFGPGTRLLVL.